This T cell receptor beta chain derives from a study of blood T cell repertoires in COVID-19. Study-level background: Donors in the United States, Italy and Spain gave samples during acute or convalescent COVID-19. In each case, the material was cDNA or gDNA derived from T cells, B-cell-depleted T cells, or PBMCs.

This CDR3 is built from 16 residues. V was pared by 5 bases and J by 2 bases, with 17 bases between. Germline assignment: CDR1 SEHNR and CDR2 FQNEAQ (reference sequence). Original analysis: Nucleated cell counts were estimated from reference gene primer amplification. The repertoire was sequenced with immunoSEQ multiplex PCR; TCRdb's copy has only in-frame clones and lacks some. The V and J calls and clone size were taken over from that table, and D and trimming were inferred from the DNA. The table shows about 170,000 clones, with 85% to 90% occurring only once. Those enrolled in Seattle joined during active infection and were followed longitudinally afterward.

The sequence was collected from a woman of 80 years or more with COVID-19, enrolled during active disease. The chain is built from TRBV7-9 and TRBJ2-3; no firm D call. The source material was peripheral blood. The DNA of the CDR3 is TGTGCCAGCAGCCCTACTATTTCCCAAGTCACAGATACGCAGTATTTT. Translation gives CASSPTISQVTDTQYF.